The clone carrying this T cell receptor beta chain was found many times. The data are from a study of early T cells in non-severe SARS-CoV-2 infection. From the 5' RACE reads, TCRdb called clonotypes with MiXCR, one entry per CDR3 protein. The repertoire has tens of thousands of distinct CDR3 sequences, around 5.2% of them found once; the top ten carry approximately 3.5%. Trimming removed 0 bases from V and 3 bases from J, with 10 bases in between. Germline values: CDR1 DFQATT, CDR2 SNEGSKA (reference sequence). This CDR3 spans 14 amino acids. Material for sequencing was whole blood. The chain links TRBV20-1 to TRBJ2-3; D is unclear. This TCR derives from an adult who was a healthcare worker with PCR-confirmed SARS-CoV-2 infection or an uninfected control (not recorded which). The chain's CDR3 is CSARDRNGTDTQYF. The CDR3 DNA reads TGCAGTGCTAGAGATCGGAACGGAACAGATACGCAGTATTTT.